One T cell receptor (beta chain) is described in this entry. Its antigen is not identified. The record originates from a study of T cells after posttransplantation cyclophosphamide. Cyclophosphamide on days +3 and +4 followed busulfan-fludarabine conditioning and a marrow graft. The CDR3 consists of 16 residues. Germline lookup yields CDR1 SGDLS and CDR2 YYNGEE. V was cut by 2 bases and J by 4 bases, with 18 bases left in between. The protocol was immunoSEQ multiplex PCR, while the TCRdb copy is restricted to in-frame clones and leaves out a portion. The table shows around 18,000 clones, with roughly 80% occurring only once. The study, taken as a whole, reports: TRB clonality was highly associated with recipient CMV seropositivity and reactivation.

The rearrangement joins TRBV9 to TRBJ1-2; D is perhaps TRBD1 (5 bases). This specimen consisted of CD8+ T cells sorted from PBMCs, obtained just over 1,900 days after a stem cell transplant with posttransplant cyclophosphamide. The receptor was derived from a female patient between 40 and 55 years old who received an allogeneic stem cell transplant from a related donor, was CMV-positive, and had no GVHD. Some T cells may be transferred from the graft donor. The CDR3 sequence is CASSVPRGGAGYGYTF. The CDR3 nucleotides read TGTGCCAGCAGCGTTCCCCGGGGAGGGGCCGGCTATGGCTACACCTTC.